The source of this T cell receptor (beta chain) is a study of blood T cell repertoires in COVID-19. Sequencing used immunoSEQ multiplex PCR; TCRdb keeps in-frame clones, though not all of them. Altogether 50,000 or so clones are present, 87% being singletons, with the ten largest covering 6.5%. In germline, CDR1 is LGHDT, CDR2 YNNKEL (reference sequence). The CDR3 has 18 residues. The trim removed 0 bases at V and 0 bases at J, leaving 8 bases unmatched. This chain joins TRBV3-1 (or the pseudogene TRBV3-2) and TRBJ2-3, with 8 bases aligning to TRBD2. The receptor was derived from a middle-aged man with active COVID-19. Sequenced material: peripheral blood. CDR3 bases: TGTGCCAGCAGCCAAGAAGTAGGCGAGCGGGGGAGCACAGATACGCAGTATTTT. It translates to CASSQEVGERGSTDTQYF.